The 16 T cell receptor beta chains below were found in one sample sequenced in a study of human T cells and chemical hapten exposure. TCRdb re-called the RACE reads with MiXCR, one entry per CDR3 protein. This table holds some 79,000 distinct CDR3 sequences, about 10% found once. Time point defined: patch test 2, 6 weeks after DPC sensitization. Treatment given: therapeutic diphenylcyclopropenone sensitization with weekly scalp DPC. The specimen comprised whole blood, sampled in connection with sensitization to the hapten diphenylcyclopropenone (DPC). The receptors here all came from a woman aged 45-59 years with alopecia areata. Some clones in this sample may be carry-over from other donors' samples.

The chain is built from TRBV7-9 and TRBJ1-1; the D gene is possibly TRBD1 (5 bases). The CDR3 totals 18 residues. Deletions cut 6 bases from V and 4 bases from J, with 27 bases between. Germline values: CDR1 SEHNR, CDR2 FQNEAQ (reference sequence). In nucleotides, the CDR3 is TGTGCCAGCAGTTCCCCCGGGACCTACAAGGCTGTCCGCACTGAAGCTTTCTTT. Translated, it gives CASSSPGTYKAVRTEAFF.

This clonotype was seen ten or more times. The V and J genes are TRBV20-1 and TRBJ2-1, with TRBD2 matching 14 bases. V trimming: 5 bases; J trimming: 0 bases; junction bases outside the gene matches: 6. The germline CDR1 and CDR2 sequences are DFQATT and SNEGSKA (reference sequence). The CDR3 is made up of 17 amino acids. In DNA form, the CDR3 reads TGCAGTGCTTCACCCGGGACTAGCGGGAGCTCCTACAATGAGCAGTTCTTC. Translated: CSASPGTSGSSYNEQFF.

This clonotype was detected many times. The chain combines TRBV12-3 or TRBV12-4 with TRBJ2-7; no clear D gene. V lost 1 base, J lost 2 bases, and 9 bases lay in between. There are 14 residues in the CDR3. CDR3 residues: CASSLVPHAYEQYF. CDR3 DNA: TGTGCCAGCAGTTTAGTTCCCCACGCCTACGAGCAGTACTTC.

This clonotype has ten or more counts. This sequence joins TRBV30 and TRBJ2-1; maybe TRBD2 (6 bases). Trimming shortened V by 4 bases and J by 7 bases, and 17 bases separated the two germline ends. Per germline, CDR1 GTSNPN and CDR2 SVGIG (reference sequence). The length of the CDR3 is 14 residues. The CDR3: CAWKGGNVKNEQFF. DNA for the CDR3: TGTGCCTGGAAAGGCGGGAACGTGAAGAATGAGCAGTTCTTC. The variable domain in full, completed from reference TRBV30 and TRBJ2-1, reads SQTIHQWPATLVQPVGSPLSLECTVEGTSNPNLYWYRQAAGRGLQLLFYSVGIGQISSEVPQNLSASRPQDRQFILSSKKLLLSDSGFYLCAWKGGNVKNEQFFGPGTRLTVL.

The genes are TRBV3-2 and TRBJ2-3; the table's D gene call, TRBD2, was not cross checked with the DNA. TRBV3-2 is shown as a pseudogene. There are 15 residues in the CDR3. The CDR3 nucleotides are TGTGCCAGCAGCCAAACTAGCGGGAGCACAGATACGCAGTATTTT. As protein: CASSQTSGSTDTQYF.

The sample holds a few counts of this clonotype. The rearrangement links TRBV3-1 to TRBJ2-5; TRBD1 agrees at 9 bases. After removal of 6 bases from V and 7 bases from J, the junction contained 6 bases not matched to a gene. Germline values: CDR1 LGHDT, CDR2 YNNKEL (reference sequence). CDR3 length: 13 residues. CDR3 bases: TGTGCCAGCAGACAGGGGGCAACGTGGACCCAGTACTTC. This encodes CASRQGATWTQYF.

Many counts were recorded for this clonotype. V gene TRBV28 combines with J gene TRBJ1-4; tentatively, D is TRBD1 (6 bases). Germline values: CDR1 MDHEN, CDR2 SYDVKM. The CDR3 has 14 residues. Trimming left V 1 base short and J 6 bases short, with 9 bases between. CDR3 DNA: TGTGCCAGCAGTTTATCTGGGGGCGATGAAAAACTGTTTTTT. Its protein product is CASSLSGGDEKLFF.

This clonotype was seen repeatedly, ten times or more. V and J are TRBV4-1 and TRBJ2-1; 8 bases are shared with TRBD2. This CDR3 comprises 15 residues. J lost 2 bases, V lost 4 bases, and 4 bases had no gene match. CDR1 and CDR2 from the germline V gene are MGHRA and YSYEKL. CDR3 in DNA: TGCGCCAGCAGCCTGGGACTAGAAGCCTACAATGAGCAGTTCTTC. Encoded protein: CASSLGLEAYNEQFF.

This clonotype was counted ten times or more. The chain employs TRBV30 and TRBJ2-7; tentative D call: TRBD1 (6 bases). The V end lost 0 bases, the J end lost 3 bases, and 12 bases lay between the germline ends. From germline, CDR1 is GTSNPN and CDR2 SVGIG (reference sequence). The CDR3 extends over 14 amino acids. In nucleotides, the CDR3 is TGTGCCTGGAGTGTACAGGGTCTTATCTACGAGCAGTACTTC. Translated: CAWSVQGLIYEQYF.

This clonotype was observed a handful of times. V gene TRBV4-3 combines with J gene TRBJ2-5, with D unresolved. Trimming cost V 2 bases and J 4 bases, with 14 bases left between them. Germline CDR1 is LGHNA and CDR2 is YSLEER. The CDR3 runs to 15 residues. The DNA for the CDR3 is TGCGCCAGCAGCCAAAAGGTGGGGTTGGGAGAGACCCAGTACTTC. Protein product: CASSQKVGLGETQYF.

There are a few counts of this clonotype. This sequence joins TRBV18 and TRBJ1-1, with TRBD1 matching 8 bases. CDR3 size: 17 residues. V was pared by 4 bases and J by 5 bases, with 15 bases of the junction left unmatched. CDR1 KGHSH and CDR2 LQKENI come from the germline V gene. The DNA for the CDR3 is TGTGCCAGCTCACGAGAAATATCGGCAGGGGGCGAAACTGAAGCTTTCTTT. This encodes CASSREISAGGETEAFF.

Many counts were recorded for this clonotype. CDR3 nucleotides: TGTGCCAGCAGTTACGCGTACAGAGCTAACTATGGCTACACCTTC. Its translation: CASSYAYRANYGYTF. The rearrangement links TRBV6-2 or TRBV6-3 to TRBJ1-2; D remains unclear. Germline loops: CDR1 MNHEY, CDR2 SVGEGT. There are 15 residues in the CDR3. V was cut by 2 bases and J by 0 bases, with 10 bases left in between.

Ten or more counts support this clonotype. The V call is TRBV7-2, the J call TRBJ2-7; D perhaps matches TRBD2 (5 bases). CDR1 SGHTA and CDR2 FQGNSA come from the germline V gene. CDR3 length: 14 amino acids. V lost 1 base and J lost 4, with 11 bases in between. The CDR3 loop reads CASSLVLEGYEQYF. The DNA of the CDR3 is TGTGCCAGCAGCTTAGTTCTCGAGGGTTACGAGCAGTACTTC.

In this sample, this clonotype turned up a few times. This chain connects TRBV9 to TRBJ2-1, with TRBD2 matching over 9 bases. Losses at the gene ends were 4 bases for V and 6 bases for J; bases not matched to a gene: 8. The germline CDR1 and CDR2 sequences are SGDLS and YYNGEE. The CDR3 loop spans 15 amino acids. Written as DNA, the CDR3 is TGTGCCAGCAGCCCAGCGGGAGGAGGACCCAATGAGCAGTTCTTC. Translation: CASSPAGGGPNEQFF. Combining the CDR3 with reference TRBV9 and TRBJ2-1 gives the whole variable domain DSGVTQTPKHLITATGQRVTLRCSPRSGDLSVYWYQQSLDQGLQFLIQYYNGEERAKGNILERFSAQQFPDLHSELNLSSLELGDSALYFCASSPAGGGPNEQFFGPGTRLTVL.

This clonotype has just a few counts. The chain uses TRBV5-6 and TRBJ1-1; a possible D gene is TRBD1 (5 bases). The CDR3 consists of 15 residues. Germline CDR1 reads SGHDT; CDR2 reads YYEEEE. V dropped 0 bases and J dropped 10 bases, with 19 bases sitting between them. The CDR3 nucleotides read TGTGCCAGCAGCTTGGCCGGGGCTCTCGTCCTGGGAGCTTTCTTT. Translation: CASSLAGALVLGAFF.

The chain uses TRBV28 and TRBJ1-4; maybe TRBD1 (5 bases). CDR1 is MDHEN, CDR2 SYDVKM, per germline. This CDR3 spans 16 amino acids. Trimming stripped 4 bases from V and 5 bases from J, with 17 bases between. CDR3 amino acids: CASSYDSGSLNEKLFF. CDR3 coding DNA: TGTGCCAGCAGTTACGACTCAGGGAGTTTAAATGAAAAACTGTTTTTT.